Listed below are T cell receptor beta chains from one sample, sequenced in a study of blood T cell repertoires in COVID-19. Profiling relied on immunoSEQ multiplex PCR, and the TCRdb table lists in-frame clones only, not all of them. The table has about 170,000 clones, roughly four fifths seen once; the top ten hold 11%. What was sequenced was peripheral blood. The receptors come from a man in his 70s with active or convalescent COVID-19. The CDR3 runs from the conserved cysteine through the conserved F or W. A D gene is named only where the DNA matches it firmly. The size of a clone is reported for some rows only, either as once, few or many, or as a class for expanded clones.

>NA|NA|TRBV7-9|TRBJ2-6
CASSLALSSGISGANVLTF
TGTGCCAGCAGCTTAGCGCTAAGTTCGGGGATCTCTGGGGCCAACGTCCTGACTTTC
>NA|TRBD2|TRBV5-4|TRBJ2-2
CASSWTSVVTGELFF
TGTGCCAGCAGCTGGACTAGCGTCGTCACCGGGGAGCTGTTTTTT
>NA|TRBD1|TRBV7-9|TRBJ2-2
CASSLKGANTGELFF
TGTGCCAGCAGCTTAAAGGGGGCCAACACCGGGGAGCTGTTTTTT
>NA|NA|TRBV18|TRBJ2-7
CASSPLRQVLNEQYF
TGTGCCAGCTCACCACTCCGCCAGGTTCTCAACGAGCAGTACTTC
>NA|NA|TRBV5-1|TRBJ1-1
CASSLKLETEAFF
TGCGCCAGCAGCTTGAAGTTGGAGACTGAAGCTTTCTTT
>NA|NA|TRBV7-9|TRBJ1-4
CASSSQPQGAEKLFF
TGTGCCAGCAGCTCACAACCTCAGGGTGCTGAAAAACTGTTTTTT
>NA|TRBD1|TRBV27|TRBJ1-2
CASSAMDRRDGYTF
TGTGCCAGCAGTGCCATGGACAGGAGAGATGGCTACACCTTC
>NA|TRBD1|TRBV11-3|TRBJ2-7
CASSRGTGSYEQYF
TGTGCCAGCAGTAGGGGGACAGGCTCCTACGAGCAGTACTTC
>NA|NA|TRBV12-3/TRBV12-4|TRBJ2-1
CASSLGAEYEQFF
TGTGCCAGCAGTTTAGGGGCAGAATATGAGCAGTTCTTC
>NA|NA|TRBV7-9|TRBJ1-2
CASSLGQGFGYGYTF
TGTGCCAGCAGCTTAGGGCAGGGCTTCGGGTATGGCTACACCTTC
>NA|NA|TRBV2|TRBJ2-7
CASSEVGRAGRSYF
TGTGCCAGCAGTGAAGTCGGTCGGGCGGGGAGGTCGTACTTC
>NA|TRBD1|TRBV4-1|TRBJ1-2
CASSQDGTGYYGYTF
TGCGCCAGCAGCCAAGATGGGACAGGGTACTATGGCTACACCTTC
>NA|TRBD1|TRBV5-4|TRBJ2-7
CASGSGTGGLSEQYF
TGTGCCAGCGGGTCCGGGACAGGAGGTCTTAGCGAGCAGTACTTC
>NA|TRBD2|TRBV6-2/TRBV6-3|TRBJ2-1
CASSYPQMTSGSTRSYNEQFF
TGTGCCAGCAGTTACCCCCAAATGACTAGCGGGAGCACCCGCTCCTACAATGAGCAGTTCTTC
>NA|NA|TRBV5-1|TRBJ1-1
CASSFLQVPNTEAFF
TGCGCCAGCAGCTTCTTACAGGTCCCGAACACTGAAGCTTTCTTT
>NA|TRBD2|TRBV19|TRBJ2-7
CASSPGLAGYSYEQYF
TGTGCCAGTAGTCCGGGACTAGCGGGCTACTCCTACGAGCAGTACTTC
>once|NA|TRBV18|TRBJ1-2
CASSTDGLYGYTF
TGTGCCAGCTCAACAGACGGACTCTATGGCTACACCTTC
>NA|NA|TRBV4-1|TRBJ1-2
CASSHHTGLPYGYTF
TGCGCCAGCAGCCACCATACAGGGCTGCCCTATGGCTACACCTTC
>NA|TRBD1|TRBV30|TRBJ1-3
CAWSVSRTGGTGNTIYF
TGTGCCTGGAGTGTATCCCGGACAGGGGGAACTGGAAACACCATATATTTT
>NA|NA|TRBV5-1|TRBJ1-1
CASSLGVNTEAFF
TGCGCCAGCAGCCTAGGGGTGAACACTGAAGCTTTCTTT
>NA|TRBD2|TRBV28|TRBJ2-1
CASGTSGRGEFF
TGTGCCAGCGGGACTAGCGGGAGGGGGGAGTTCTTC
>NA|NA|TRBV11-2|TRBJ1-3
CASRQVTSGNTIYF
TGTGCCAGCAGACAGGTTACCTCTGGAAACACCATATATTTT
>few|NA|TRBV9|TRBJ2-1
CASSVSTPRGDKYNEQFF
TGTGCCAGCAGCGTATCTACCCCCCGTGGTGACAAATACAATGAGCAGTTCTTC
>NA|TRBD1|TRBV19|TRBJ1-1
CASSLNSPTGRGAEAFF
TGTGCCAGTAGTCTAAACTCCCCGACAGGGCGAGGGGCTGAAGCTTTCTTT
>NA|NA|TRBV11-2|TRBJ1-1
CASSLRTGGRMNTEAFF
TGTGCCAGCAGCTTAAGGACGGGGGGGAGAATGAACACTGAAGCTTTCTTT
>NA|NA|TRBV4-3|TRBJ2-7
CASSHQATPGARYEQYF
TGCGCCAGCAGCCACCAAGCAACCCCAGGGGCGCGGTACGAGCAGTACTTC
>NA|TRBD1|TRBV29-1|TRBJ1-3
CSARQGKAGNTIYF
TGCAGCGCAAGACAGGGGAAGGCTGGAAACACCATATATTTT
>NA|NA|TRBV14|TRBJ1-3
CASSPLDSYRNTIYF
TGTGCCAGCAGCCCGTTGGACAGCTATCGAAACACCATATATTTT
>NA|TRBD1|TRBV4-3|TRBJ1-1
CASSPRQGAGAFF
TGCGCCAGCAGCCCAAGACAGGGGGCTGGCGCTTTCTTT
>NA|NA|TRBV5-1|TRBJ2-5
CASSPQGFEETQYF
TGCGCCAGCAGCCCACAGGGATTCGAGGAGACCCAGTACTTC
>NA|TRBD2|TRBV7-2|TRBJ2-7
CASSLVTSGYEQYF
TGTGCCAGCAGCTTAGTGACTAGCGGGTACGAGCAGTACTTC
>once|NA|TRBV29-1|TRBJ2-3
CSVVPGGTDTQYF
TGCAGCGTTGTGCCGGGGGGCACAGATACGCAGTATTTT
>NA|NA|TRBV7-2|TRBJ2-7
CASSLDYSSYEQYF
TGTGCCAGCAGCTTAGATTATTCTAGCTACGAGCAGTACTTC
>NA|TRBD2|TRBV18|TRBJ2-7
CASSPQLAAYEQYF
TGTGCCAGCTCACCCCAGCTAGCGGCCTACGAGCAGTACTTC
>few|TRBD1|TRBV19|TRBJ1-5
CASRPQGAKVQPQHF
TGTGCCAGTAGACCGCAGGGGGCGAAGGTTCAGCCCCAGCATTTT
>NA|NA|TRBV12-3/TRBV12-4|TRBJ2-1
CASRAADSSPFF
TGTGCCAGCAGGGCGGCGGACAGTTCGCCGTTCTTC
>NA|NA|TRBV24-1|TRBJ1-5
CATSDRGHSNQPQHF
TGTGCCACCAGTGACCGGGGACACAGCAATCAGCCCCAGCATTTT
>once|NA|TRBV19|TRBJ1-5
CASSIDRGNNQPQHF
TGTGCCAGTAGTATAGACAGGGGAAACAATCAGCCCCAGCATTTT
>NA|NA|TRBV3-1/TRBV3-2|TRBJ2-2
CASSHLAGELFF
TGTGCCAGCAGCCATCTCGCCGGGGAGCTGTTTTTT
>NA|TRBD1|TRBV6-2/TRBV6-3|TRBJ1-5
CASSSTGTGKSQPQHF
TGTGCCAGCAGTTCGACCGGGACAGGGAAGAGTCAGCCCCAGCATTTT
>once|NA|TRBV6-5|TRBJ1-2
CASSLGAPNYGYTF
TGTGCCAGCAGTTTGGGGGCCCCCAACTATGGCTACACCTTC